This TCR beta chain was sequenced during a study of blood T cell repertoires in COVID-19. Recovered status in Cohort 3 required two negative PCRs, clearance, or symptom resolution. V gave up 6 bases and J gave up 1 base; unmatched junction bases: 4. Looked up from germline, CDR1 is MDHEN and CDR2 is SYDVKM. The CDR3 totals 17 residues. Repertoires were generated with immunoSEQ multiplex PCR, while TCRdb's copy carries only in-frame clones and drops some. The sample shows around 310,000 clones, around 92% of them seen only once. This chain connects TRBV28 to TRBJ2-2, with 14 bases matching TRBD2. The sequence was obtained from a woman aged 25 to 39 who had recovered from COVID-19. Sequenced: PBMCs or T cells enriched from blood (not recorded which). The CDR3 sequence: CASRTGLAGGNTGELFF. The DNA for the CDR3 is TGTGCCAGCAGGACAGGACTAGCGGGAGGGAACACCGGGGAGCTGTTTTTT.